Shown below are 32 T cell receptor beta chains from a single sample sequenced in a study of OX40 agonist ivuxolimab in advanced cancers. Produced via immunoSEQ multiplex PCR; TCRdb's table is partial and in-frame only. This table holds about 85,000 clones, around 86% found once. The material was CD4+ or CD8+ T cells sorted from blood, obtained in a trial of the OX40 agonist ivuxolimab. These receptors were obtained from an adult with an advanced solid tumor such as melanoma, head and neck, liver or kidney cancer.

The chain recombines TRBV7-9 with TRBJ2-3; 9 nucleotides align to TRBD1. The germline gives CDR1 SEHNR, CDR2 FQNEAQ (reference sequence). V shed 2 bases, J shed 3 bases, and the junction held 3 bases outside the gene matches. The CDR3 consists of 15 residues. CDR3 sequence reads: CASSLRDRDTDTQYF. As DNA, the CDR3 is TGTGCCAGCAGCTTACGGGACAGGGATACAGATACGCAGTATTTT.

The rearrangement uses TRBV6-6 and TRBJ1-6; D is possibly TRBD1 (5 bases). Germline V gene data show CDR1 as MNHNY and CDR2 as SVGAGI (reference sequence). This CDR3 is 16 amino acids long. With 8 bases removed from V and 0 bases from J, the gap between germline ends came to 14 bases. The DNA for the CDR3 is TGTGCCAGCGGCAAACAGGCCAGCTCCTATAATTCACCCCTCCACTTT. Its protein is CASGKQASSYNSPLHF.

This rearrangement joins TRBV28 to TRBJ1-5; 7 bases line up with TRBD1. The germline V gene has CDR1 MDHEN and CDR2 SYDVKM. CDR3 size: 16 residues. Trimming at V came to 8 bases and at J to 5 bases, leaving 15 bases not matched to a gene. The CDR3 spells CASRPPGQVGDQPQHF. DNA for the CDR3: TGTGCCAGCCGTCCCCCCGGACAGGTGGGGGATCAGCCCCAGCATTTT.

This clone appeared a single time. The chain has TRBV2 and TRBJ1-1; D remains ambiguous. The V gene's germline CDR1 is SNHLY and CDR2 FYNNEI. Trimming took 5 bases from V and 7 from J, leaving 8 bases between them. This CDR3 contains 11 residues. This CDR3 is CASSRQYEAFF. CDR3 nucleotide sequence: TGTGCCAGCAGTCGACAATATGAAGCTTTCTTT.

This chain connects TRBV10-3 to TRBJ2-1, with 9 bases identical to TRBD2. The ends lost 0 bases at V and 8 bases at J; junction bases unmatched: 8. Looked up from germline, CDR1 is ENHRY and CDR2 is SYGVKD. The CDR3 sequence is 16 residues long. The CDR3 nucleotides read TGTGCCATCAGTGAGTCATTGCTAGCGGGACTCGATGAGCAGTTCTTC. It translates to CAISESLLAGLDEQFF.

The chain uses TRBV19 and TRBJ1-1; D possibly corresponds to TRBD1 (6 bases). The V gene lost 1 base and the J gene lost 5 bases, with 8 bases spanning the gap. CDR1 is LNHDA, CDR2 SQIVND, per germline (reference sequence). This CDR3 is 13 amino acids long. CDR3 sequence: CASSIGRGTEAFF. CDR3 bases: TGTGCCAGTAGTATAGGCAGGGGTACTGAAGCTTTCTTT.

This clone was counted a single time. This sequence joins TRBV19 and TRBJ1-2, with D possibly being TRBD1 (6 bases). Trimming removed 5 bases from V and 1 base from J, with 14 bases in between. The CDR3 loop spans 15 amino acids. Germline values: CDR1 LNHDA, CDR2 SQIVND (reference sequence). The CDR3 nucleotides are TGTGCCAGTAGTCTTGGTGGCAGGGGTAACTATGGCTACACCTTC. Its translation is CASSLGGRGNYGYTF.

The CDR3, as DNA: TGTGCCAGCTCACCAGGCCAGACAACTAATGAAAAACTGTTTTTT. The encoded protein is CASSPGQTTNEKLFF. The V gene is TRBV18, the J gene TRBJ1-4; no reliable D call. The CDR3 length is 15 residues. With 2 bases removed from V and 0 bases from J, the gap between germline ends came to 7 bases. Per germline, CDR1 KGHSH and CDR2 LQKENI.

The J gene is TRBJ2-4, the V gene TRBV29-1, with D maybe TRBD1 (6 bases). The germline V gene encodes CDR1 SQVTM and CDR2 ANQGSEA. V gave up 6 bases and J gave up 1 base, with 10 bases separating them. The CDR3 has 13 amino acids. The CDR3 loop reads CSVGGLAKNIQYF. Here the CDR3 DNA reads TGCAGCGTAGGGGGTCTTGCCAAAAACATTCAGTACTTC.

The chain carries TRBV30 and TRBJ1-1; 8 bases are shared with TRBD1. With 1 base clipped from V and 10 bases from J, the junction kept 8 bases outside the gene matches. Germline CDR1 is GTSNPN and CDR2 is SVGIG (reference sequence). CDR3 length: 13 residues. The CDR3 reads CAWSGRQGRSAFF. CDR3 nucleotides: TGTGCCTGGAGTGGCCGACAGGGGCGTTCAGCTTTCTTT.

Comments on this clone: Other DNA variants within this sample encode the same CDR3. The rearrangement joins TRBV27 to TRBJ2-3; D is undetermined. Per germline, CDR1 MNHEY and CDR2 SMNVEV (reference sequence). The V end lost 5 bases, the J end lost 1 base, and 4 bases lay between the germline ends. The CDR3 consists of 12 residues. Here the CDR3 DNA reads TGTGCCAGCAGTCCGGGCACAGATACGCAGTATTTT. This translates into CASSPGTDTQYF.

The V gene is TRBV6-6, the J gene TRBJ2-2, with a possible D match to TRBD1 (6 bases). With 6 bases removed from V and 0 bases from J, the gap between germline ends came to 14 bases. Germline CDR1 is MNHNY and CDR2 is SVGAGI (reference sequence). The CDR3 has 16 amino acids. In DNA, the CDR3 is TGTGCCAGCAGCCGATCGGACAGATCGAACACCGGGGAGCTGTTTTTT. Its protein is CASSRSDRSNTGELFF.

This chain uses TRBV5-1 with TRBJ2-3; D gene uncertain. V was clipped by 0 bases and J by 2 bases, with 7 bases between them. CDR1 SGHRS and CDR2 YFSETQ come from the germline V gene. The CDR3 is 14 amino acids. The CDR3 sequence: CASSLGRYTDTQYF. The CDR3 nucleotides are TGCGCCAGCAGCTTGGGCAGGTACACAGATACGCAGTATTTT.

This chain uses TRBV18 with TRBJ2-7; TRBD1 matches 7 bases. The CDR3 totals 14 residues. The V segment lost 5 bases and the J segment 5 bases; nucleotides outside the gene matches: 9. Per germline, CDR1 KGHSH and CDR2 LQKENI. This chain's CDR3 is CASSALEGANEQYV. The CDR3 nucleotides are TGTGCCAGCTCAGCCCTTGAGGGGGCCAACGAGCAGTACGTC.

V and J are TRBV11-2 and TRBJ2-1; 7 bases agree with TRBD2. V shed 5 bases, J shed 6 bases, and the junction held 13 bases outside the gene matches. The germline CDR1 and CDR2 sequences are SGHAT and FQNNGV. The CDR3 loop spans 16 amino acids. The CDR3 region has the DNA TGTGCCAGCAGCACCTTAACCAGCGGGGACCCCAATGAGCAGTTCTTC. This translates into CASSTLTSGDPNEQFF.

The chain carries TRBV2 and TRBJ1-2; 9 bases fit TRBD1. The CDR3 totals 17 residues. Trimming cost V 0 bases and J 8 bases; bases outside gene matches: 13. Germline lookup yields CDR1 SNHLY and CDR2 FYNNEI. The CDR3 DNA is TGTGCCAGCAGTGAAGCTCGAGTTGGGACAGGGAGTATCGGCTACACCTTC. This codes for CASSEARVGTGSIGYTF.

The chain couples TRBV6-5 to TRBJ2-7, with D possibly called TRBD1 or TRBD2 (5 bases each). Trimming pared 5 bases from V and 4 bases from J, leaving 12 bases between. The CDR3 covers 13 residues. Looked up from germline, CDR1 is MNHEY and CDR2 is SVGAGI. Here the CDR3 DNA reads TGTGCCAGCAGTCGGGACGGCCGTTACGAGCAGTACTTC. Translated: CASSRDGRYEQYF.

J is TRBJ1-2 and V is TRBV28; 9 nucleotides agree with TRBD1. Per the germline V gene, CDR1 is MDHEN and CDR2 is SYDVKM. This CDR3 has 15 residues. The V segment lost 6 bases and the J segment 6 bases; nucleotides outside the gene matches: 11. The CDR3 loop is CASRVPGQGLHGYTF. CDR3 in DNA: TGTGCCAGCAGGGTTCCGGGACAGGGTCTACATGGCTACACCTTC.

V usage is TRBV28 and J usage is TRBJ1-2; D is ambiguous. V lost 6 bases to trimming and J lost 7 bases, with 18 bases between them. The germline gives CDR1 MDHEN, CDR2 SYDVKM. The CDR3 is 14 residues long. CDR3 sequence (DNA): TGTGCCAGCAGCCCCCGCCGCCAGACCTTTGGCTACACCTTC. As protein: CASSPRRQTFGYTF.

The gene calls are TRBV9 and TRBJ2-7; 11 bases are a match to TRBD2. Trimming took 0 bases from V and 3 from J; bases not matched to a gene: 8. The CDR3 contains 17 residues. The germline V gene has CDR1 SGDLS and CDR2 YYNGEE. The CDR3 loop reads CASSVGGETSGVYEQYF. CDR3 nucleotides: TGTGCCAGCAGCGTAGGAGGTGAGACTAGCGGGGTCTACGAGCAGTACTTC.

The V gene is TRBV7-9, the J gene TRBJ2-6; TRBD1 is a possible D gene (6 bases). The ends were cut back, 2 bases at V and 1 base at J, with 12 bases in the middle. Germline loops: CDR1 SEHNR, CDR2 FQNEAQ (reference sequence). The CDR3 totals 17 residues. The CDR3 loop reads CASSLRKGESGANVLTF. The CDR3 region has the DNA TGTGCCAGCAGCTTACGCAAGGGGGAATCTGGGGCCAACGTCCTGACTTTC.

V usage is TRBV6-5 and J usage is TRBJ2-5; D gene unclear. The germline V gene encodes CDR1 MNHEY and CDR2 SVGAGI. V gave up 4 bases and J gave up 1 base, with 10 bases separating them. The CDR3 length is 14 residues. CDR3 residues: CASSFSLVQETQYF. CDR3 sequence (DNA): TGTGCCAGCAGTTTCTCCCTGGTCCAAGAGACCCAGTACTTC.

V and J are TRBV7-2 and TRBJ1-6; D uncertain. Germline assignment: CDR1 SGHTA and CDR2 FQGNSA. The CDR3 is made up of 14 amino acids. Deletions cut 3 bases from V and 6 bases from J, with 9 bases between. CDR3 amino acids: CASSFRTGNSPLHF. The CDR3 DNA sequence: TGTGCCAGCAGCTTTAGGACGGGTAATTCACCCCTCCACTTT.

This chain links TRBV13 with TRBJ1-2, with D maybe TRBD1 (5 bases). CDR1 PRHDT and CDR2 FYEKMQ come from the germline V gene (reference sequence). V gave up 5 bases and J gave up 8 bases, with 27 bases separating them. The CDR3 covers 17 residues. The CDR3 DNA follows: TGTGCCAGCAGCGCGGCTTCTCCGGGACCCTCGACGAGGGGCTACACCTTC. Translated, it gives CASSAASPGPSTRGYTF. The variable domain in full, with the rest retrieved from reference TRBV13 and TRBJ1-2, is AAGVIQSPRHLIKEKRETATLKCYPIPRHDTVYWYQQGPGQDPQFLISFYEKMQSDKGSIPDRFSAQQFSDYHSELNMSSLELGDSALYFCASSAASPGPSTRGYTFGSGTRLTVV.

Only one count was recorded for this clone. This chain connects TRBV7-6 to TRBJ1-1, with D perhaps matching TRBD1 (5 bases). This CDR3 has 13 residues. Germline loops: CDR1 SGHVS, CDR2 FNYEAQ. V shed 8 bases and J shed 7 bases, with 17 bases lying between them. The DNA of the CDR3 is TGTGCCAGCTTTCAACCCGGACAACATGAAGCTTTCTTT. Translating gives CASFQPGQHEAFF.

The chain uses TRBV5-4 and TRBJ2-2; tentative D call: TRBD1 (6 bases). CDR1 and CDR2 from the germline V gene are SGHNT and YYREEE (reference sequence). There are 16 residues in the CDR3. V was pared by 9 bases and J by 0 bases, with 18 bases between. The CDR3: CATKPQTGPNTGELFF. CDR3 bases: TGTGCCACCAAACCCCAGACAGGACCGAACACCGGGGAGCTGTTTTTT. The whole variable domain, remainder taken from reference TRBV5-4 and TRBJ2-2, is ETGVTQSPTHLIKTRGQQVTLRCSSQSGHNTVSWYQQALGQGPQFIFQYYREEENGRGNFPPRFSGLQFPNYSSELNVNALELDDSALYLCATKPQTGPNTGELFFGEGSRLTVL.

CDR3 loop: CSARTGAIEKLFF. The CDR3 nucleotides read TGCAGCGCCCGGACAGGGGCAATCGAAAAACTGTTTTTT. J is TRBJ1-4 and V is TRBV29-1; 9 nucleotides agree with TRBD1. This CDR3 spans 13 amino acids. V lost 7 bases to trimming and J lost 8 bases; unmatched junction nucleotides: 8. Germline V lookup: CDR1 SQVTM, CDR2 ANQGSEA. Drawing the rest from reference TRBV29-1 and TRBJ1-4, the complete variable domain is SAVISQKPSRDICQRGTSLTIQCQVDSQVTMMFWYRQQPGQSLTLIATANQGSEATYESGFVIDKFPISRPNLTFSTLTVSNMSPEDSSIYLCSARTGAIEKLFFGSGTQLSVL.

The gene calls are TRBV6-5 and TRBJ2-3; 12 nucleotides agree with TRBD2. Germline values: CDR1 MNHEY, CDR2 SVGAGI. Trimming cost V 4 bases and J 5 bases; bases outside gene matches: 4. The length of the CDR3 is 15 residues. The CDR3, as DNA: TGTGCCAGCAGTTCCCCGGGACTAGCGGGAGATACGCAGTATTTT. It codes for CASSSPGLAGDTQYF.

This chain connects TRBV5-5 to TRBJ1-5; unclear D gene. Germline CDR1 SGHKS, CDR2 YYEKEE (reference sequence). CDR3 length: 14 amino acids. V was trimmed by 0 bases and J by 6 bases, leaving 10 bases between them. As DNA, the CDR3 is TGTGCCAGCAGCTTGGATAAAATAGGTCAGCCCCAGCATTTT. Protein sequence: CASSLDKIGQPQHF.

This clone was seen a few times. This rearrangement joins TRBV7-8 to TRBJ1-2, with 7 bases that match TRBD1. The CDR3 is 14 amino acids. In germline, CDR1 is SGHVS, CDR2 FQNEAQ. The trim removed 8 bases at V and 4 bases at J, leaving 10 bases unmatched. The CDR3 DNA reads TGTGCCAGCTCAGGGGGGGCTACAATCTATGGCTACACCTTC. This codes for CASSGGATIYGYTF.

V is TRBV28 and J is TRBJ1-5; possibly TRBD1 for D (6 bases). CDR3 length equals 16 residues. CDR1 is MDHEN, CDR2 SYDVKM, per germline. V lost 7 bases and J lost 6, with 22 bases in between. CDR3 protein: CASIPKGRVGGQPQHF. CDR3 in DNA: TGTGCCAGCATCCCGAAGGGGAGGGTAGGGGGTCAGCCCCAGCATTTT.

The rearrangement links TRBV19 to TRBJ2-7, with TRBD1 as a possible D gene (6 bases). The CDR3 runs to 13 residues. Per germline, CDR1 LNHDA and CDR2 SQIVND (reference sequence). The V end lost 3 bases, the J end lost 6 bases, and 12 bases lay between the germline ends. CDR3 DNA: TGTGCCAGTAGTATTCACCGGGACACCGAGCAGTACGTC. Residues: CASSIHRDTEQYV.